This TCR beta chain appears in the sequencing data of a study of blood T cells in healthy people across ages. Findings and caveats of the study: The fall in TCR beta diversity per million T cells was roughly linear with age. Researchers report that TCR beta diversity correlated strongly with naive T cell percentage.

This clonotype was observed a handful of times. Its antigen is not identified. Primers used in a second PCR of about 6 to 11 cycles were a sample-barcoded 5' primer and a J-beta primer mix. TCRdb passed the 5' RACE reads through MiXCR, listing each CDR3 protein once. The sample lists more than 1,400,000 distinct CDR3 sequences; 42% were seen once. At least 6 million PBMCs were isolated per sample. No fewer than 5.5 micrograms of total RNA were isolated from every sample. CDR3 length equals 18 residues. V lost 0 bases and J 2 bases, leaving 19 bases between the germline ends. Per the germline V gene, CDR1 is SGHRS and CDR2 is YFSETQ.

Sequencing input: blood. The chain carries TRBV5-1 and TRBJ2-3; D is unclear. This receptor was taken from a woman under 30 in good health. The CDR3: CASSLVPAEGVLTDTQYF. The CDR3 DNA follows: TGCGCCAGCAGCTTGGTGCCCGCTGAAGGAGTACTCACAGATACGCAGTATTTT.